This TCR beta chain was sequenced in a study of control samples from healthy donors and cancer patients. This CDR3 has 15 residues. V was cut by 6 bases and J by 1 base, with 15 bases left in between. Per the germline V gene, CDR1 is KGHSH and CDR2 is LQKENI. Here immunoSEQ multiplex PCR was the method, and the copy in TCRdb shows in-frame clones only, minus some. The sample holds some 130,000 clones, 80% to 95% seen once. The V gene is TRBV18, the J gene TRBJ2-5; D possibly matches TRBD1 or TRBD2 (5 bases each). Material: blood. The origin of this receptor is a man aged 35 to 55 in good health. The CDR3 DNA follows: TGTGCCAGCTCGTTCGGGACCGACGTCCAAGAGACCCAGTACTTC. This translates into CASSFGTDVQETQYF.